The 16 T cell receptor beta chains given below trace back to one sample, sequenced in a study of cytomegalovirus exposure and HLA in healthy donors. Primers: 60 Vbeta forward and 13 Jbeta reverse. Assay used: immunoSEQ multiplex PCR; TCRdb lists only in-frame clones, some missing. The sample has around 78,000 clones, and its top ten clones hold 3.8%. The sample consisted of PBMCs. The receptors shown here come from a man between 18 and 35 years old in good health and CMV-seropositive.

The chain carries TRBV30 and TRBJ2-3; tentatively, D is TRBD2 (5 bases). The CDR3 runs 14 residues. Germline CDR1 is GTSNPN and CDR2 is SVGIG (reference sequence). V lost 1 base, J lost 3 bases, and 11 bases lay in between. CDR3 region: CAWSAGRETDTQYF. CDR3 bases: TGTGCCTGGAGTGCGGGTAGGGAGACAGATACGCAGTATTTT.

The chain combines TRBV25-1 with TRBJ1-4, with 10 bases lining up with TRBD1. This CDR3 is built from 15 residues. J lost 7 bases, V lost 3 bases, and 5 bases had no gene match. CDR1 is MGHDK, CDR2 SYGVNS, per germline. Here the CDR3 reads CASSDGTGDVEKLFF. Here the CDR3 DNA reads TGTGCCAGCAGTGACGGGACAGGGGATGTTGAAAAACTGTTTTTT. Filled out from reference TRBV25-1 and TRBJ1-4, the complete variable domain reads EADIYQTPRYLVIGTGKKITLECSQTMGHDKMYWYQQDPGMELHLIHYSYGVNSTEKGDLSSESTVSRIRTEHFPLTLESARPSHTSQYLCASSDGTGDVEKLFFGSGTQLSVL.

The J gene is TRBJ1-1, the V gene TRBV30; the D gene is possibly TRBD1 (6 bases). Per germline, CDR1 GTSNPN and CDR2 SVGIG (reference sequence). V lost 4 bases to trimming and J lost 10 bases, with 13 bases between them. This CDR3 spans 11 amino acids. The CDR3 sequence is CAWTGRGSAFF. Here the CDR3 DNA reads TGTGCCTGGACCGGGAGGGGGTCAGCTTTCTTT.

The chain carries TRBV6-5 and TRBJ1-1; D unclear. CDR1 is MNHEY and CDR2 is SVGAGI in the germline V gene. The CDR3 contains 14 residues. The germline V and J ends were trimmed by 5 bases and 4 bases, with 14 bases remaining between them. CDR3 bases: TGTGCCAGCAGTAACACCCCCGGGAGCACTGAAGCTTTCTTT. Its translation is CASSNTPGSTEAFF.

The chain joins TRBV7-2 to TRBJ2-7, with 11 nucleotides matching TRBD2. V was clipped by 4 bases and J by 1 base; unmatched bases: 6. Germline CDR1 and CDR2: SGHTA and FQGNSA. The CDR3 totals 16 residues. CDR3 sequence: CASSSSRTSGSYEQYF. Written as DNA, the CDR3 is TGTGCCAGCAGCTCTTCACGGACTAGCGGGTCCTACGAGCAGTACTTC.

This sequence joins TRBV5-4 and TRBJ2-2; TRBD2 agrees at 10 bases. Germline values: CDR1 SGHNT, CDR2 YYREEE (reference sequence). CDR3 length: 17 amino acids. Trimming at V came to 0 bases and at J to 5 bases, leaving 7 bases not matched to a gene. The CDR3 loop reads CASSLELAGVRTGELFF. The CDR3 bases are TGTGCCAGCAGCTTGGAGCTAGCGGGAGTGAGGACCGGGGAGCTGTTTTTT.

The chain joins TRBV30 to TRBJ1-6, with 10 bases aligning to TRBD1. Germline CDR1 reads GTSNPN; CDR2 reads SVGIG (reference sequence). This CDR3 is 16 amino acids long. V gave up 0 bases and J gave up 7 bases; unmatched junction bases: 6. CDR3 loop: CAWSVGGGQGNSPLHF. The CDR3 bases are TGTGCCTGGAGTGTGGGGGGGGGACAGGGGAATTCACCCCTCCACTTT.

The chain recombines TRBV4-2 with TRBJ2-6, with 12 bases fitting TRBD2. Germline V gene data show CDR1 as LGHNA and CDR2 as YNFKEQ. The length of the CDR3 is 18 residues. The CDR3 DNA reads TGTGCTACCAGCCAACTGACTAGCGGGAGTAGGGGGGCCAACGTCCTGACTTTC. Encoded protein: CATSQLTSGSRGANVLTF.

The CDR3 coding sequence is TGTGCCAGCAGCCCCCTGACAGGGACTGGGGCCAACGTCCTGACTTTC. Translating it yields CASSPLTGTGANVLTF. The chain links TRBV7-6 to TRBJ2-6; 7 bases map to TRBD1. Germline values: CDR1 SGHVS, CDR2 FNYEAQ. The J segment lost 2 bases and the V segment lost 5 bases, leaving 6 bases of the junction unmatched. The CDR3 spans 16 residues.

The chain has TRBV7-8 and TRBJ2-3; 10 bases match TRBD2. Trimming at V came to 5 bases and at J to 2 bases, leaving 4 bases not matched to a gene. The CDR3 totals 15 residues. Germline CDR1 is SGHVS and CDR2 is FQNEAQ. The CDR3 sequence: CASSVGLAVTDTQYF. The CDR3, as DNA: TGTGCCAGCAGCGTTGGACTAGCGGTCACAGATACGCAGTATTTT.

This chain uses TRBV5-1 with TRBJ1-1, with TRBD1 as a possible D gene (5 bases). The CDR3 runs to 15 residues. Trimming took 2 bases from V and 3 from J, leaving 14 bases between them. In germline, CDR1 is SGHRS, CDR2 YFSETQ. In nucleotides, the CDR3 is TGCGCCAGCAGCTTAACCGGACACCCAGACACTGAAGCTTTCTTT. Protein sequence: CASSLTGHPDTEAFF. Based on the CDR3 plus reference TRBV5-1 and TRBJ1-1, the full variable domain is KAGVTQTPRYLIKTRGQQVTLSCSPISGHRSVSWYQQTPGQGLQFLFEYFSETQRNKGNFPGRFSGRQFSNSRSEMNVSTLELGDSALYLCASSLTGHPDTEAFFGQGTRLTVV.

The genes are TRBV6-5 and TRBJ2-6; D is unresolved. CDR3 length: 14 amino acids. Germline V gene lookup returns CDR1 MNHEY and CDR2 SVGAGI. V was trimmed by 6 bases and J by 0 bases, leaving 6 bases between them. The CDR3: CASRLFSGANVLTF. In DNA, the CDR3 is TGTGCCAGCAGGTTATTCTCTGGGGCCAACGTCCTGACTTTC.

The chain recombines TRBV4-1 with TRBJ2-1; 8 nucleotides line up with TRBD2. The CDR3 loop spans 16 amino acids. CDR1 and CDR2 (germline): MGHRA, YSYEKL. V lost 0 bases, J lost 6 bases, and 7 bases stayed unmatched. The CDR3 DNA sequence: TGCGCCAGCAGCCAAGATGTACGGGAGGGCCTCAATGAGCAGTTCTTC. Translating gives CASSQDVREGLNEQFF.

V gene TRBV11-2 combines with J gene TRBJ2-7; 8 positions agree with TRBD2. Germline V gene sequence: CDR1 SGHAT, CDR2 FQNNGV. V gave up 3 bases and J gave up 2 bases; unmatched junction bases: 6. This CDR3 region has 15 residues. CDR3 in amino acids: CASSFSGGQTYEQYF. The CDR3, as DNA: TGTGCCAGCAGCTTTTCGGGAGGGCAGACCTACGAGCAGTACTTC.

This chain links TRBV7-2 with TRBJ1-5; TRBD1 might be the D (5 bases). Trimming pared 5 bases from V and 4 bases from J, leaving 15 bases between. From germline, CDR1 is SGHTA and CDR2 FQGNSA. The CDR3 has 15 amino acids. CDR3: CASSTRGDSNQPQHF. Here the CDR3 DNA reads TGTGCCAGCAGCACCCGGGGGGATTCAAATCAGCCCCAGCATTTT.

The chain joins TRBV29-1 to TRBJ2-1; D is possibly TRBD2 (6 bases). Germline loops: CDR1 SQVTM, CDR2 ANQGSEA. V lost 5 bases and J 6 bases, leaving 14 bases between the germline ends. This CDR3 has 13 residues. CDR3 amino acids: CSVSGTPPNEQFF. CDR3 nucleotide sequence: TGCAGCGTTTCCGGGACTCCACCCAATGAGCAGTTCTTC.